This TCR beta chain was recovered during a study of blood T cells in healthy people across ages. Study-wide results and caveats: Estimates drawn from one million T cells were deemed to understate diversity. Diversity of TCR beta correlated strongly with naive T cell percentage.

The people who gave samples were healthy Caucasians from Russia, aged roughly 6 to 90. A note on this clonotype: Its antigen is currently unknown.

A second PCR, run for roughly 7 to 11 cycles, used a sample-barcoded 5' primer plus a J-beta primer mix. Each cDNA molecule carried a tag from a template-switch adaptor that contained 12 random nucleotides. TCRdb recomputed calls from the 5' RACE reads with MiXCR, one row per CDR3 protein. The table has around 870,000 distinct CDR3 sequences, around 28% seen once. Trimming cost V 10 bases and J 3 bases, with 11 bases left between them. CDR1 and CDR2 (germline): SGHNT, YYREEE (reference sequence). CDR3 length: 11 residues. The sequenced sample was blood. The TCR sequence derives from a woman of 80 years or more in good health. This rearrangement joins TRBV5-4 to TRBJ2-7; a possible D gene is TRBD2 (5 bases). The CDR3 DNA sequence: TGTGCCGTGGATCGGGACTACGAGCAGTACTTC. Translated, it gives CAVDRDYEQYF.